This T cell receptor (beta chain) derives from a study of OX40 agonist ivuxolimab in advanced cancers. About the research overall: Ivuxolimab, which patients received intravenously every 2 weeks, was dosed at 0.01 to 10 mg/kg.

Here immunoSEQ multiplex PCR was the method, and the copy in TCRdb shows in-frame clones only, minus some. The sample has tens of thousands of clones, roughly 91% seen once. Patients were ineligible given autoimmune disease history or systemic immunosuppression. The sample here was CD4+ or CD8+ T cells sorted from blood, taken in a trial of the OX40 agonist ivuxolimab. The receptor was isolated from an adult with an advanced solid tumor such as melanoma, head and neck, liver or kidney cancer.

CDR3 sequence (DNA): TGTGCCAGCTTCGGACAGGGCTATGGCTACACCTTC. It yields the protein CASFGQGYGYTF. The genes are TRBV6-5 and TRBJ1-2, with 8 bases matching TRBD1. Germline V gives CDR1 MNHEY, CDR2 SVGAGI. This CDR3 has 12 amino acids. J lost 4 bases, V lost 8 bases, and 3 bases had no gene match.